This T cell receptor beta chain comes out of a study of cytomegalovirus exposure and HLA in healthy donors. Germline loops: CDR1 MGHDK, CDR2 SYGVNS. V shed 7 bases and J 8 bases; nucleotides not matched to a gene: 6. The CDR3 is 13 residues long. Primers: 60 Vbeta forward and 13 Jbeta reverse. Assay: immunoSEQ multiplex PCR; the TCRdb copy retains only in-frame clones and omits some. This table holds some 140,000 clones, roughly three quarters found once. This clone has a handful of counts. Sample: PBMCs. V and J are TRBV25-1 and TRBJ1-4; 8 positions agree with TRBD1. This TCR was sampled from a man aged 25-40 years in good health and CMV-seronegative. The CDR3 nucleotides are TGTGCCAGCACGGCAGGGGGCCGGGAAAAACTGTTTTTT. This gives the protein CASTAGGREKLFF.